These 30 T cell receptor beta chains came from one sample sequenced in a study of T cells after yellow fever vaccination. TCRdb redid the calling of the 5' RACE reads with MiXCR, one entry per CDR3 protein. The profile shows 250,000 to 350,000 distinct CDR3 sequences, approximately 8% of them singletons. Sample: CD4+ T cells sorted from PBMCs, taken 5 days after the yellow fever booster vaccination. Receptors originate from a man between 18 and 35 years old who received the YFV17D yellow fever vaccine.

The chain carries TRBV5-1 and TRBJ2-7; 7 bases are a match to TRBD1. V shed 9 bases, J shed 6 bases, and the junction held 12 bases outside the gene matches. The germline V gene encodes CDR1 SGHRS and CDR2 YFSETQ. The length of the CDR3 is 13 residues. The CDR3, as DNA: TGCGCCACCAGACTCGGGACAGCGGCCGAGCAGTACTTC. As protein: CATRLGTAAEQYF.

This clonotype was recorded many times. The V gene is TRBV7-2, the J gene TRBJ2-2, with D uncertain. Germline assignment: CDR1 SGHTA and CDR2 FQGNSA. This CDR3 has 14 residues. Trimming pared 1 base from V and 6 bases from J, leaving 9 bases between. The CDR3 DNA reads as TGTGCCAGCAGCTTAGATATGGTAGCCGGGGAGCTGTTTTTT. Its protein product is CASSLDMVAGELFF.

This clonotype was counted at least ten times. This chain links TRBV7-2 with TRBJ2-4; D is possibly TRBD1 (6 bases). Trimming left V 7 bases short and J 6 bases short, with 13 bases between. Germline CDR1 reads SGHTA; CDR2 reads FQGNSA. The CDR3 runs to 13 residues. The CDR3, as DNA: TGTGCCAGCACCGAGGGGGTGGGAAACATTCAGTACTTC. It yields the protein CASTEGVGNIQYF.

This clonotype was recorded many times. Here the CDR3 reads CASSDRGRETQYF. The CDR3, as DNA: TGCGCCAGCAGTGACAGGGGGCGGGAGACCCAGTACTTC. V is TRBV10-2 and J is TRBJ2-5, with TRBD1 matching over 8 bases. The germline gives CDR1 WSHSY, CDR2 SAAADI. The CDR3 loop spans 13 amino acids. Trimming took 3 bases from V and 5 from J; bases not matched to a gene: 2.

There are a few counts of this clonotype. The rearrangement uses TRBV7-2 and TRBJ2-1; weak D call: TRBD2 (5 bases). The CDR3 is 16 residues long. The germline V gene has CDR1 SGHTA and CDR2 FQGNSA. V shed 1 base and J shed 6 bases, with 16 bases lying between them. The CDR3 nucleotides read TGTGCCAGCAGCTTAGTTGGCGGGTGGCCGGGCAATGAGCAGTTCTTC. Amino acids: CASSLVGGWPGNEQFF.

This clonotype showed up many times. V usage is TRBV21-1 and J usage is TRBJ1-3; the table calls TRBD1, which could not be checked here. TRBV21-1 counts as a pseudogene. The CDR3 sequence is 14 residues long. The CDR3 DNA is TGTGCCAGCAGCACCCGGACAGGGGGAAACACCATATATTTT. Translating gives CASSTRTGGNTIYF.

Only a few counts were recorded for this clonotype. CDR3 residues: CASSLTPWHTEAFF. CDR3 sequence (DNA): TGTGCCAGCAGTCTGACTCCTTGGCACACTGAAGCTTTCTTT. V gene TRBV11-2 combines with J gene TRBJ1-1; D gene ambiguous. The CDR3 has 14 residues. Germline CDR1 reads SGHAT; CDR2 reads FQNNGV. V was trimmed by 6 bases and J by 3 bases, leaving 14 bases between them.

In its sample, this clonotype was seen a few times. The chain recombines TRBV6-6 with TRBJ2-7; 8 bases align to TRBD2. Germline CDR1 MNHNY, CDR2 SVGAGI (reference sequence). V lost 6 bases, J lost 3 bases, and 10 bases stayed unmatched. The CDR3 runs 15 residues. CDR3 loop: CASRLPGLGNYEQYF. The CDR3 coding sequence is TGTGCCAGCAGGCTTCCGGGACTAGGAAACTACGAGCAGTACTTC.

V and J are TRBV27 and TRBJ1-5; weak D call: TRBD1 (6 bases). CDR1 and CDR2 from the germline V gene are MNHEY and SMNVEV (reference sequence). This CDR3 region has 16 residues. The V end lost 8 bases, the J end lost 4 bases, and 21 bases lay between the germline ends. CDR3 residues: CASSGWGGIWNQPQHF. CDR3 in DNA: TGTGCCAGCTCCGGATGGGGGGGCATCTGGAATCAGCCCCAGCATTTT.

The V gene is TRBV6-5, the J gene TRBJ2-5; no reliable D call. Germline lookup yields CDR1 MNHEY and CDR2 SVGAGI. V lost 4 bases and J 0 bases, leaving 6 bases between the germline ends. CDR3 length equals 13 residues. The CDR3 region has the DNA TGTGCCAGCAGTTTTAAGTACCAAGAGACCCAGTACTTC. It specifies CASSFKYQETQYF.

This clonotype was seen a few times. The V call is TRBV10-2, the J call TRBJ2-7; 7 nucleotides agree with TRBD2. J was trimmed by 5 bases and V by 7 bases; bases with no gene match: 8. This CDR3 is built from 13 residues. Germline V lookup: CDR1 WSHSY, CDR2 SAAADI. In DNA form, the CDR3 reads TGCGCCAGCATGAGGCGGGGGTCCGACGAGCAGTACGTC. Residues: CASMRRGSDEQYV.

V usage is TRBV7-2 and J usage is TRBJ1-4; no firm D call. Germline CDR1 SGHTA, CDR2 FQGNSA. The CDR3 length is 13 residues. V shed 3 bases and J shed 7 bases, with 9 bases lying between them. The CDR3 DNA is TGTGCCAGCAGCTTTGAAAGGTCTGAAAAACTGTTTTTT. Translating it yields CASSFERSEKLFF. The full variable domain, rest sourced from reference TRBV7-2 and TRBJ1-4, is GAGVSQSPSNKVTEKGKDVELRCDPISGHTALYWYRQSLGQGLEFLIYFQGNSAPDKSGLPSDRFSAERTGGSVSTLTIQRTQQEDSAVYLCASSFERSEKLFFGSGTQLSVL.

The J gene is TRBJ2-2, the V gene TRBV2, with TRBD1 matching 7 bases. CDR1 is SNHLY, CDR2 FYNNEI, per germline. The CDR3 has 13 amino acids. The J segment lost 6 bases and the V segment lost 7 bases, leaving 5 bases of the junction unmatched. CDR3 bases: TGTGCCAGCATTCAGGGGGTCGCCGGGGAGCTGTTTTTT. Translating it yields CASIQGVAGELFF. Using reference TRBV2 and TRBJ2-2 for the parts outside the CDR3, the full variable domain is EPEVTQTPSHQVTQMGQEVILRCVPISNHLYFYWYRQILGQKVEFLVSFYNNEISEKSEIFDDQFSVERPDGSNFTLKIRSTKLEDSAMYFCASIQGVAGELFFGEGSRLTVL.

V gene TRBV7-2 combines with J gene TRBJ2-3, with D possibly matching TRBD2 (5 bases). Trimming left V 3 bases short and J 6 bases short, with 16 bases between. CDR1 SGHTA and CDR2 FQGNSA come from the germline V gene. There are 15 residues in the CDR3. CDR3 in DNA: TGTGCCAGCAGCTTTGGACTCCTCGGTTTTGATACGCAGTATTTT. Amino acid sequence: CASSFGLLGFDTQYF.

The chain joins TRBV6-5 to TRBJ1-2; D possibly corresponds to TRBD1 (5 bases). CDR1 MNHEY and CDR2 SVGAGI come from the germline V gene. The CDR3 totals 17 residues. V was trimmed by 2 bases and J by 4 bases, leaving 20 bases between them. The CDR3: CASSYGFPGTRGYGYTF. The DNA for the CDR3 is TGTGCCAGCAGTTACGGGTTCCCCGGGACTAGAGGCTATGGCTACACCTTC.

At least ten counts were recorded for this clonotype. The chain links TRBV7-2 to TRBJ2-3; D is unclear. Germline lookup yields CDR1 SGHTA and CDR2 FQGNSA. Trimming removed 6 bases at V and 6 bases at J, with 10 bases between. The CDR3 length is 12 residues. CDR3 in DNA: TGTGCCAGCAGGCAAAGCGCGGATACGCAGTATTTT. As protein: CASRQSADTQYF.

This sequence joins TRBV5-1 and TRBJ1-1, with 8 bases matching TRBD1. V trimming: 2 bases; J trimming: 6 bases; junction bases outside the gene matches: 12. Germline CDR1 SGHRS, CDR2 YFSETQ. The CDR3 covers 16 residues. CDR3 DNA: TGCGCCAGCAGCTTAATGCTCGGGACAGGCTACGCTGAAGCTTTCTTT. Its protein product is CASSLMLGTGYAEAFF.

This clonotype was picked up many times. The chain recombines TRBV7-9 with TRBJ2-3, with D tentatively TRBD1 or TRBD2 (5 bases each). This CDR3 spans 15 amino acids. The V and J ends lost 7 bases and 6 bases respectively, with 20 bases between them. CDR1 is SEHNR, CDR2 FQNEAQ, per germline (reference sequence). The DNA of the CDR3 is TGTGCCAGCATCCCCGCCGCCTCGGGGCGGGATACGCAGTATTTT. This encodes CASIPAASGRDTQYF.

This clonotype has only one observation. The chain recombines TRBV4-3 with TRBJ2-6; D might be TRBD1 (6 bases). The length of the CDR3 is 21 residues. Trimming removed 0 bases at V and 0 bases at J, with 21 bases between. CDR1 and CDR2 from the germline V gene are LGHNA and YSLEER. The CDR3 here is CASSQDRLGNRAGSGANVLTF. The CDR3 DNA is TGCGCCAGCAGCCAAGATAGGTTGGGGAACAGGGCCGGCTCTGGGGCCAACGTCCTGACTTTC.

This clonotype was seen repeatedly, ten times or more. The chain carries TRBV4-1 and TRBJ1-2, with 12 bases identical to TRBD1. The CDR3 is 16 residues long. J lost 7 bases, V lost 3 bases, and 9 bases had no gene match. Germline CDR1 reads MGHRA; CDR2 reads YSYEKL. Here the CDR3 reads CASSQSSGTGGAGYTF. For the CDR3, the DNA is TGCGCCAGCAGCCAGAGTTCCGGGACAGGGGGCGCTGGCTACACCTTC.

This clonotype has only a few counts. V gene TRBV11-2 combines with J gene TRBJ2-2, with D possibly being TRBD2 (5 bases). Germline V lookup: CDR1 SGHAT, CDR2 FQNNGV. The length of the CDR3 is 13 residues. V lost 4 bases and J lost 7, with 10 bases in between. Written as DNA, the CDR3 is TGTGCCAGCAGCTCGGGGTCGGTCGGGGAGCTGTTTTTT. It is translated as CASSSGSVGELFF.

V and J are TRBV6-5 and TRBJ2-5, with D possibly matching TRBD1 (6 bases). Trimming shortened V by 1 base and J by 7 bases, and 13 bases separated the two germline ends. The CDR3 runs 14 residues. Germline-derived CDR1 and CDR2 are MNHEY and SVGAGI. In DNA, the CDR3 is TGTGCCAGCAGTTACTATCAGGGGCCCACGACCCAGTACTTC. This codes for CASSYYQGPTTQYF.

The chain couples TRBV18 to TRBJ1-5; D is ambiguous. Germline CDR1 and CDR2: KGHSH and LQKENI. The CDR3 extends over 13 amino acids. V dropped 2 bases and J dropped 1 base, with 3 bases sitting between them. The CDR3 bases are TGTGCCAGCTCACCAATAAGCAATCAGCCCCAGCATTTT. It specifies CASSPISNQPQHF.

This clonotype showed up just a few times. The chain uses TRBV20-1 and TRBJ1-5; no firm D call. V dropped 0 bases and J dropped 2 bases, with 11 bases sitting between them. Germline V CDR1 and CDR2: DFQATT, SNEGSKA (reference sequence). The CDR3 totals 15 residues. For the CDR3, the DNA is TGCAGTGCTAGAGATCATAGGCGGGGCAATCAGCCCCAGCATTTT. Its protein product is CSARDHRRGNQPQHF.

The table lists this clonotype with many counts. V gene TRBV6-5 combines with J gene TRBJ1-5; 7 positions match TRBD1. J was trimmed by 3 bases and V by 6 bases; bases with no gene match: 11. The CDR3 runs to 16 residues. Per the germline V gene, CDR1 is MNHEY and CDR2 is SVGAGI. The CDR3, as DNA: TGTGCCAGCAGCCCTGGGACAGCTACCTTCAATCAGCCCCAGCATTTT. Encoded protein: CASSPGTATFNQPQHF.

The rearrangement uses TRBV6-1 and TRBJ2-5; 7 nucleotides agree with TRBD1. The junction had 10 bases not matched to a gene; V was cut back by 7 bases and J by 2 bases. Germline CDR1 MNHNS, CDR2 SASEGT. The CDR3 spans 15 residues. The CDR3 is CASNAPGTVQETQYF. The CDR3 DNA sequence: TGTGCCAGCAACGCCCCCGGGACAGTACAAGAGACCCAGTACTTC.

V is TRBV7-7 and J is TRBJ2-5, with D perhaps being TRBD1 or TRBD2 (5 bases each). The CDR3 totals 15 residues. Looked up from germline, CDR1 is SSHAT and CDR2 is FNYEAQ (reference sequence). V was pared by 1 base and J by 5 bases, with 14 bases between. The CDR3 region has the DNA TGTGCCAGCAGCTTAGGCCCGGGGCTCCCGGAGACCCAGTACTTC. Its protein is CASSLGPGLPETQYF. Full variable domain (missing parts from reference TRBV7-7 and TRBJ2-5): GAGVSQSPRYKVTKRGQDVTLRCDPISSHATLYWYQQALGQGPEFLTYFNYEAQPDKSGLPSDRFSAERPEGSISTLTIQRTEQRDSAMYRCASSLGPGLPETQYFGPGTRLLVL.

This clonotype was counted a few times. The chain is built from TRBV5-1 and TRBJ2-6, with D possibly TRBD2 on 5 matching bases. Trimming shortened V by 3 bases and J by 3 bases, and 13 bases separated the two germline ends. Per the germline V gene, CDR1 is SGHRS and CDR2 is YFSETQ. The CDR3 consists of 16 residues. The CDR3 region is CASSSSSGIGANVLTF. For the CDR3, the DNA is TGCGCCAGCAGCTCTTCCTCGGGGATTGGGGCCAACGTCCTGACTTTC.

This chain joins TRBV4-2 and TRBJ2-2; D is ambiguous. The CDR3 has 13 residues. Trimming left V 0 bases short and J 4 bases short, with 3 bases between. CDR1 LGHNA and CDR2 YNFKEQ come from the germline V gene. CDR3 sequence (DNA): TGTGCCAGCAGCCAAGAAATCACCGGGGAGCTGTTTTTT. This sequence encodes CASSQEITGELFF.

This clonotype was recorded a few times. The chain is built from TRBV12-3 or TRBV12-4 and TRBJ2-3; D not resolved. The CDR3 has 14 amino acids. V shed 3 bases and J shed 4 bases, with 11 bases lying between them. Written as DNA, the CDR3 is TGTGCCAGCAGTTTTTATACACTCCCAGATACGCAGTATTTT. Amino acids: CASSFYTLPDTQYF.